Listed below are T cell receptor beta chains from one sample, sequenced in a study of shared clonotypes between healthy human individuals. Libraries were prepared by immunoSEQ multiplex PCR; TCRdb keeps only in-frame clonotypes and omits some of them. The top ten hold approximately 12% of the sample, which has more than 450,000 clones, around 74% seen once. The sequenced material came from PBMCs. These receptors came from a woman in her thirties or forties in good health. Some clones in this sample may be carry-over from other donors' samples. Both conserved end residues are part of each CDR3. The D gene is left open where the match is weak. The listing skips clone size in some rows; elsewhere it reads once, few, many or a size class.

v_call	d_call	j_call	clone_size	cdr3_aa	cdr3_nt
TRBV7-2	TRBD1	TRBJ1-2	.	CASADSPGQVRRGYTF	TGTGCCAGTGCCGATTCCCCGGGACAGGTACGTCGTGGCTACACCTTC
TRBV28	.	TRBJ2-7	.	CASSFLPRTYEQYF	TGTGCCAGCAGTTTCCTCCCGCGAACCTACGAGCAGTACTTC
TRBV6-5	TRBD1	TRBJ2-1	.	CASSQTGGPNEQFF	TGTGCCAGCAGTCAAACAGGGGGCCCCAATGAGCAGTTCTTC
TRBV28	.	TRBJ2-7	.	CASIFSGGPYEQYF	TGTGCCAGCATATTCTCCGGGGGACCCTACGAGCAGTACTTC
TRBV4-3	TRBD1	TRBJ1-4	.	CASSRETGGGLGEKLFF	TGCGCCAGCAGCCGAGAGACAGGGGGCGGGTTGGGTGAAAAACTGTTTTTT
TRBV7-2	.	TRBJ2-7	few	CASSRRNEQYF	TGTGCCAGCAGCCGCCGGAACGAGCAGTACTTC
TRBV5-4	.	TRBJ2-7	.	CASSFQGGDEQYF	TGTGCCAGCAGCTTCCAGGGGGGCGACGAGCAGTACTTC
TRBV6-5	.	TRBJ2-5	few	CASSYQETQYF	TGTGCCAGCAGTTACCAAGAGACCCAGTACTTC
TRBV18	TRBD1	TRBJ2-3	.	CASSPPSAGGSTDTQYF	TGTGCCAGCTCACCACCTTCGGCAGGGGGAAGCACAGATACGCAGTATTTT
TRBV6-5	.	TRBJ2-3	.	CASSYSRADTQYF	TGTGCCAGCAGTTACTCGCGGGCGGATACGCAGTATTTT
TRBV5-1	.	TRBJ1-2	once	CASSLDPEGGYTF	TGCGCCAGCAGCTTGGATCCCGAGGGTGGCTACACCTTC
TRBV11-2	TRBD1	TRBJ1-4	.	CASSFGGTGGEKLFF	TGTGCCAGCAGCTTCGGCGGGACAGGGGGTGAAAAACTGTTTTTT
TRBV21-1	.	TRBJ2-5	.	CASRGRWREGQETQYF	TGTGCCAGCAGAGGGCGTTGGCGGGAGGGCCAAGAGACCCAGTACTTC
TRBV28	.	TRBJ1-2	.	CASSYMRGFNYGYTF	TGTGCCAGCAGCTACATGAGAGGGTTCAACTATGGCTACACCTTC